A single sample is the source of the 18 T cell receptor beta chains below, sequenced in a study of beta chain features in type 1 diabetes. Since all of the isolated RNA was reverse transcribed, expressed TCRB transcripts were what got sequenced. Clones were sequenced by immunoSEQ multiplex PCR, and TCRdb holds only the in-frame ones, with some missing. The sample carries roughly 500,000 clones, about an eighth recorded once. Sequencing was performed on naive CD4+ T cells from blood. These receptors all stem from a young woman in good health.

This clone came up a few times. The V and J genes are TRBV25-1 and TRBJ2-7; D is undetermined. The CDR3 runs 13 residues. V was pared by 1 base and J by 5 bases, with 9 bases between. Looked up from germline, CDR1 is MGHDK and CDR2 is SYGVNS. The CDR3 region has the DNA TGTGCCAGCAGTGAATGGGTGTCTAACGAGCAGTACTTC. Translation gives CASSEWVSNEQYF.

V usage is TRBV7-9 and J usage is TRBJ1-1, with unresolved D. V was pared by 6 bases and J by 2 bases, with 10 bases between. The CDR3 has 13 residues. Germline lookup yields CDR1 SEHNR and CDR2 FQNEAQ (reference sequence). CDR3 amino acids: CASSLAFNTEAFF. The CDR3 bases are TGTGCCAGCAGTTTGGCCTTTAACACTGAAGCTTTCTTT.

This clone was seen a few times. The chain has TRBV9 and TRBJ2-7, with D unclear. The V gene lost 0 bases and the J gene lost 7 bases, with 11 bases spanning the gap. The CDR3 runs to 13 residues. CDR1 and CDR2 from the germline V gene are SGDLS and YYNGEE. CDR3 DNA: TGTGCCAGCAGCGTAGCGGTATCGACAGAGCAGTACTTC. The encoded protein is CASSVAVSTEQYF.

This clone was counted only a few times. This chain joins TRBV2 and TRBJ2-3, with 7 bases fitting TRBD2. V lost 6 bases and J lost 5; bases outside the gene matches: 11. The germline CDR1 and CDR2 sequences are SNHLY and FYNNEI. The CDR3 has 15 amino acids. The DNA for the CDR3 is TGTGCCAGCAGACGGACGGGGGGTAGCCGAGATACGCAGTATTTT. Protein product: CASRRTGGSRDTQYF.

The chain uses TRBV5-1 and TRBJ2-7; 7 bases are shared with TRBD2. The CDR3 covers 13 residues. V lost 4 bases, J lost 6 bases, and 7 bases stayed unmatched. CDR1 and CDR2 (germline): SGHRS, YFSETQ. The CDR3 region has the DNA TGCGCCAGCAGCCCCCGGGGAGGGCGCGAGCAGTACGTC. It translates to CASSPRGGREQYV.

This clone has only a few counts. The genes are TRBV2 and TRBJ2-5; 14 positions agree with TRBD2. CDR1 is SNHLY and CDR2 is FYNNEI in the germline V gene. CDR3 length: 15 residues. Unmatched junction bases numbered 3, after V lost 6 bases and J lost 3 bases. The CDR3 region is CASSKTSGREETQYF. Written as DNA, the CDR3 is TGTGCCAGCAGCAAGACTAGCGGGAGGGAAGAGACCCAGTACTTC.

CDR3 nucleotide sequence: TGTGCCAGCAGCTTGGGACTAGGTAAAGAGACCCAGTACTTC. It is translated as CASSLGLGKETQYF. This rearrangement joins TRBV7-9 to TRBJ2-5, with 8 bases that match TRBD2. The junction had 3 bases not matched to a gene; V was cut back by 3 bases and J by 3 bases. From germline, CDR1 is SEHNR and CDR2 FQNEAQ (reference sequence). The CDR3 spans 14 residues.

The table lists this clone with many counts. This chain joins TRBV1 and TRBJ2-7. TRBV1 is described as a pseudogene. The CDR3 runs 11 residues. In DNA, the CDR3 is TGCACCAGCAGCGTCGAATACGAGCAGTACGTC. Protein sequence: CTSSVEYEQYV.

The chain uses TRBV29-1 and TRBJ1-5; unclear D gene. CDR1 SQVTM and CDR2 ANQGSEA come from the germline V gene. This CDR3 contains 13 residues. V was clipped by 4 bases and J by 7 bases, with 14 bases between them. CDR3 residues: CSVGYQKKQPQHF. DNA of the CDR3: TGCAGCGTTGGGTACCAGAAGAAGCAGCCCCAGCATTTT.

The chain carries TRBV2 and TRBJ2-4; no clear D. This CDR3 comprises 14 residues. Germline V gene sequence: CDR1 SNHLY, CDR2 FYNNEI. V was clipped by 7 bases and J by 3 bases, with 13 bases between them. CDR3 residues: CASNRAVGKNIQYF. In DNA form, the CDR3 reads TGTGCCAGCAATCGGGCGGTGGGCAAAAACATTCAGTACTTC.

The count of this clone is one. The chain has TRBV20-1 and TRBJ1-6; D is undetermined. The CDR3 is 11 amino acids. Germline V gene data show CDR1 as DFQATT and CDR2 as SNEGSKA (reference sequence). V lost 3 bases, J lost 10 bases, and 7 bases lay in between. The CDR3 spells CSARSGSPLHF. The CDR3 DNA follows: TGCAGTGCTAGGTCGGGGTCACCCCTCCACTTT.

This clone appeared a few times. This chain links TRBV4-3 with TRBJ1-2; no clear D. V was cut by 4 bases and J by 2 bases, with 5 bases left in between. Germline loops: CDR1 LGHNA, CDR2 YSLEER. The CDR3 runs to 12 residues. The CDR3 region is CASSRQNYGYTF. The CDR3, as DNA: TGCGCCAGCAGCCGTCAGAACTATGGCTACACCTTC.

The chain couples TRBV29-1 to TRBJ2-5, with D tentatively TRBD1 (6 bases). The CDR3 loop spans 13 amino acids. In germline, CDR1 is SQVTM, CDR2 ANQGSEA. Trimming left V 3 bases short and J 4 bases short, with 12 bases between. This CDR3 reads CSVDQGSRETQYF. CDR3 DNA sequence: TGCAGCGTTGATCAGGGGTCTCGAGAGACCCAGTACTTC.

The chain combines TRBV15 with TRBJ2-1, with D possibly matching TRBD2 (5 bases). This CDR3 has 15 residues. V lost 3 bases and J lost 0, with 9 bases in between. Germline CDR1 and CDR2: LNHNV and YYDKDF (reference sequence). CDR3 in amino acids: CATSRGGYSYNEQFF. As DNA, the CDR3 is TGTGCCACCAGCAGGGGCGGGTACTCCTACAATGAGCAGTTCTTC.

This clone was seen only a few times. The V and J genes are TRBV30 and TRBJ1-4, with 7 bases that match TRBD1. V gave up 8 bases and J gave up 4 bases; unmatched junction bases: 4. Germline V gene lookup returns CDR1 GTSNPN and CDR2 SVGIG (reference sequence). The CDR3 covers 12 residues. The CDR3 DNA reads as TGTGCCCAGACAGGGATTAATGAAAAACTGTTTTTT. It specifies CAQTGINEKLFF.

This clone was found a few times. This chain joins TRBV7-3 and TRBJ2-1; a possible D gene is TRBD2 (6 bases). Germline-derived CDR1 and CDR2 are SGHTA and FQGTGA. This CDR3 contains 14 residues. Trimming stripped 5 bases from V and 6 bases from J, with 14 bases between. The CDR3 bases are TGTGCCAGCAGCGCGACTAGTTTGGCCAATGAGCAGTTCTTC. Protein sequence: CASSATSLANEQFF.

This sequence joins TRBV14 and TRBJ2-6, with D possibly called TRBD1 or TRBD2 (5 bases each). Trimming pared 2 bases from V and 0 bases from J, leaving 11 bases between. There are 17 residues in the CDR3. Germline V gene sequence: CDR1 SGHDN, CDR2 FVKESK. Written as DNA, the CDR3 is TGTGCCAGCAGCCAATTCGGGACCGTCTCTGGGGCCAACGTCCTGACTTTC. Translating gives CASSQFGTVSGANVLTF.

The CDR3 reads CASVIYTGGELFF. In DNA form, the CDR3 reads TGTGCCAGCGTAATTTATACAGGCGGGGAGCTGTTTTTT. This chain connects TRBV7-9 to TRBJ2-2; TRBD1 is a possible D gene (5 bases). V lost 8 bases and J 7 bases, leaving 14 bases between the germline ends. CDR3 length equals 13 residues. The germline V gene has CDR1 SEHNR and CDR2 FQNEAQ (reference sequence). The entire variable domain, with the rest obtained from reference TRBV7-9 and TRBJ2-2, is as follows: DTGVSQNPRHKITKRGQNVTFRCDPISEHNRLYWYRQTLGQGPEFLTYFQNEAQLEKSRLLSDRFSAERPKGSFSTLEIQRTEQGDSAMYLCASVIYTGGELFFGEGSRLTVL.